Described below is a single TCR beta chain sequence and its context. What it binds is unknown. PCR primers comprised 60 Vbeta and 13 Jbeta primers. Clones were sequenced by immunoSEQ multiplex PCR, and TCRdb holds only the in-frame ones, with some missing. The sample includes about 90,000 clones. The sample originates from a study of cytomegalovirus exposure and HLA in healthy donors. This CDR3 spans 15 amino acids. CDR1 MDHEN and CDR2 SYDVKM come from the germline V gene. V was pared by 5 bases and J by 3 bases, with 14 bases between. Study findings and constraints: Clonal expansion, a later analysis showed, was greater in HLA-associated TCR beta chains than in equally common others. It was taken for granted in presence/absence analyses that sequencing depth across donors was roughly uniform. Later on, a genetic analysis was performed. It linked a missense variant in DCLRE1C with V- and J-gene trimming of TCR beta. According to an earlier analysis, most TCR beta V segments yielded productive rearrangements about 87% or about 30% of the time.

The V call is TRBV28, the J call TRBJ1-5; D possibly corresponds to TRBD1 (5 bases). The sequence was obtained from a woman aged 25 to 39 in good health and CMV-seronegative. The sequenced material came from PBMCs. This chain's CDR3 is CASSPSDRPNQPQHF. The CDR3 nucleotides are TGTGCCAGCAGTCCATCTGACAGACCCAATCAGCCCCAGCATTTT. The variable domain in full, completed from reference TRBV28 and TRBJ1-5, reads DVKVTQSSRYLVKRTGEKVFLECVQDMDHENMFWYRQDPGLGLRLIYFSYDVKMKEKGDIPEGYSVSREKKERFSLILESASTNQTSMYLCASSPSDRPNQPQHFGDGTRLSIL.